The next 3 T cell receptor beta chains were all read from a single sample in a study of OX40 agonist ivuxolimab in advanced cancers. Repertoires were generated with immunoSEQ multiplex PCR, while TCRdb's copy carries only in-frame clones and drops some. The table has 60,000 to 75,000 clones, more than 75% seen once. Sequencing used CD4+ or CD8+ T cells sorted from blood, obtained in a trial of the OX40 agonist ivuxolimab. All receptors derive from an adult with an advanced solid tumor such as melanoma, head and neck, liver or kidney cancer.

The J gene is TRBJ1-6, the V gene TRBV13, with TRBD1 matching over 7 bases. Trimming at V came to 3 bases and at J to 5 bases, leaving 10 bases not matched to a gene. CDR1 and CDR2 (germline): PRHDT, FYEKMQ (reference sequence). This CDR3 comprises 17 residues. The CDR3 protein is CASSFQATGPNNSPLHF. CDR3 DNA: TGTGCCAGCAGCTTTCAGGCGACAGGGCCCAATAATTCACCCCTCCACTTT.

The rearrangement links TRBV4-2 to TRBJ1-3, with D possibly being TRBD1 (5 bases). CDR3 length: 16 amino acids. CDR1 and CDR2 from the germline V gene are LGHNA and YNFKEQ. Trimming removed 0 bases from V and 0 bases from J, with 9 bases in between. The CDR3 is CASSQEWGSSGNTIYF. The CDR3 DNA sequence: TGTGCCAGCAGCCAAGAATGGGGCAGCTCTGGAAACACCATATATTTT.

The chain recombines TRBV11-3 with TRBJ2-1, with D uncertain. The CDR3 has 13 amino acids. The germline CDR1 and CDR2 sequences are SGHNT and YENEEA. Trimming shortened V by 3 bases and J by 5 bases, and 8 bases separated the two germline ends. CDR3 DNA sequence: TGTGCCAGCAGCTTCGACGGCAACAATGAGCAGTTCTTC. Translation gives CASSFDGNNEQFF.